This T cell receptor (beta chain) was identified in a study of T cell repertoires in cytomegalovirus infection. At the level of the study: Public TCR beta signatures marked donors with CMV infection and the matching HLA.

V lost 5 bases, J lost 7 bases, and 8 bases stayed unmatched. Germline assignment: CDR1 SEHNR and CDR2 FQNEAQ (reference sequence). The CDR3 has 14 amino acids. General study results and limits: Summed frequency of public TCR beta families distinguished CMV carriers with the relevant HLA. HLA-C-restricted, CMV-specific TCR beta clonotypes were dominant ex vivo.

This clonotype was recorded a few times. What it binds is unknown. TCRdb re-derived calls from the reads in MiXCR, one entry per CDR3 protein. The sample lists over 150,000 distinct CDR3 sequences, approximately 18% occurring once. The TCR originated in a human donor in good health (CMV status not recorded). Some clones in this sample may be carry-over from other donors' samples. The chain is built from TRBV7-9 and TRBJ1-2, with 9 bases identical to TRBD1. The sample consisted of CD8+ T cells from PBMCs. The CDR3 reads CASSQTGGLSGYTF. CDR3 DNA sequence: TGTGCCAGCAGCCAGACAGGGGGTTTAAGTGGCTACACCTTC.